Below are 21 T cell receptor beta chains sequenced from a single sample in a study of T cell responses to AZD1222 COVID-19 vaccine. TCRdb keeps only in-frame clones here, not all; method: immunoSEQ multiplex PCR. The sample carries approximately 80,000 clones, around 80% recorded once. The specimen was peripheral blood, collected on day 0 of AZD1222 vaccination. The origin of the receptors is an adult in good health.

This clone was detected once. Written as DNA, the CDR3 is TGTGCCAGCAGCACCGGACTAGCGGGGGGGGCTTCTGAGCAGTTCTTC. It specifies CASSTGLAGGASEQFF. This rearrangement joins TRBV11-3 to TRBJ2-1, with TRBD2 identical over 15 bases. Germline CDR1 reads SGHNT; CDR2 reads YENEEA. Trimming removed 5 bases from V and 9 bases from J; junction bases left unmatched: 8. This CDR3 comprises 16 residues.

V gene TRBV24-1 combines with J gene TRBJ1-2; 7 bases align to TRBD1. The CDR3 length is 14 residues. Germline values: CDR1 KGHDR, CDR2 SFDVKD. J was trimmed by 3 bases and V by 4 bases; bases with no gene match: 4. The CDR3 sequence is CATSDLTGDYGYTF. The CDR3 DNA reads as TGTGCCACCAGTGACCTTACAGGGGACTATGGCTACACCTTC.

V and J are TRBV6-6 and TRBJ1-5, with 9 bases fitting TRBD1. This CDR3 region has 16 residues. The junction had 14 bases not matched to a gene; V was cut back by 5 bases and J by 9 bases. Germline lookup yields CDR1 MNHNY and CDR2 SVGAGI (reference sequence). CDR3 in DNA: TGTGCCAGCAGTAGCGAGCGGGGGACAGGGTCGTTGCCCCAGCATTTT. This translates into CASSSERGTGSLPQHF.

The chain recombines TRBV5-5 with TRBJ1-2; D gene uncertain. Germline-derived CDR1 and CDR2 are SGHKS and YYEKEE (reference sequence). The V end was cut by 0 bases, the J end by 4 bases, with 13 bases between. CDR3 length equals 15 residues. CDR3 sequence reads: CASSLARGIGYGYTF. Here the CDR3 DNA reads TGTGCCAGCAGCTTGGCCCGAGGGATAGGCTATGGCTACACCTTC. The complete variable domain, with remaining parts taken from reference TRBV5-5 and TRBJ1-2, reads DAGVTQSPTHLIKTRGQQVTLRCSPISGHKSVSWYQQVLGQGPQFIFQYYEKEERGRGNFPDRFSARQFPNYSSELNVNALLLGDSALYLCASSLARGIGYGYTFGSGTRLTVV.

This chain uses TRBV9 with TRBJ2-1; D unresolved. Germline V lookup: CDR1 SGDLS, CDR2 YYNGEE. The CDR3 covers 14 residues. V lost 2 bases to trimming and J lost 1 base, with 7 bases between them. CDR3 region: CASSVSFSYNEQFF. CDR3 in DNA: TGTGCCAGCAGCGTTAGCTTTTCCTACAATGAGCAGTTCTTC.

The V and J genes are TRBV19 and TRBJ2-3; 8 nucleotides line up with TRBD2. The CDR3 sequence is 18 residues long. V gave up 3 bases and J gave up 6 bases; unmatched junction bases: 17. Germline V CDR1 and CDR2: LNHDA, SQIVND (reference sequence). CDR3 in DNA: TGTGCCAGTAGTATCGTGCCGGGAAGCGGGGGAGCGGGGGATACGCAGTATTTT. It translates to CASSIVPGSGGAGDTQYF.

The J gene is TRBJ2-5, the V gene TRBV29-1; D assignment may be TRBD1 or TRBD2 (6 bases each). With 5 bases removed from V and 4 bases from J, the gap between germline ends came to 14 bases. There are 13 residues in the CDR3. Looked up from germline, CDR1 is SQVTM and CDR2 is ANQGSEA. The CDR3 coding sequence is TGCAGCGTTAGAGGGGGAGGACGAGAGACCCAGTACTTC. This encodes CSVRGGGRETQYF.

This clone was observed a handful of times. The V gene is TRBV27, the J gene TRBJ2-7; 9 nucleotides agree with TRBD2. Germline CDR1 MNHEY, CDR2 SMNVEV (reference sequence). This CDR3 contains 15 residues. With 5 bases clipped from V and 2 bases from J, the junction kept 7 bases outside the gene matches. CDR3 sequence (DNA): TGTGCCAGCAGTCCGACCGGGACTAGCCCCTACGAGCAGTACTTC. The encoded protein is CASSPTGTSPYEQYF.

Here the CDR3 reads CASRGQGVGELFF. CDR3 in DNA: TGTGCCAGCAGGGGACAGGGTGTGGGGGAGCTGTTTTTT. V gene TRBV2 combines with J gene TRBJ2-2; 9 bases map to TRBD1. The CDR3 spans 13 residues. V shed 6 bases and J 8 bases; nucleotides not matched to a gene: 4. The germline V gene has CDR1 SNHLY and CDR2 FYNNEI.

The chain combines TRBV5-6 with TRBJ1-1, with D unresolved. Germline V gene data show CDR1 as SGHDT and CDR2 as YYEEEE. The CDR3 runs to 14 residues. Trimming pared 0 bases from V and 5 bases from J, leaving 11 bases between. CDR3 coding DNA: TGTGCCAGCAGCTTGGAAAACAAGAGGACTGAAGCTTTCTTT. Translating it yields CASSLENKRTEAFF.

DNA for the CDR3: TGCGCCAGCAGCCGACAGGGCTACAATGAGCAGTTCTTC. It translates to CASSRQGYNEQFF. The rearrangement uses TRBV5-1 and TRBJ2-1; TRBD1 agrees at 7 bases. Trimming took 4 bases from V and 3 from J; bases not matched to a gene: 1. CDR3 length equals 13 residues. Per the germline V gene, CDR1 is SGHRS and CDR2 is YFSETQ. Using reference TRBV5-1 and TRBJ2-1 for the parts outside the CDR3, the full variable domain is KAGVTQTPRYLIKTRGQQVTLSCSPISGHRSVSWYQQTPGQGLQFLFEYFSETQRNKGNFPGRFSGRQFSNSRSEMNVSTLELGDSALYLCASSRQGYNEQFFGPGTRLTVL.

This chain links TRBV5-8 with TRBJ2-6; D remains ambiguous. Germline CDR1 is SGHTS and CDR2 is YDEGEE. The germline V and J ends were trimmed by 4 bases and 4 bases, with 12 bases remaining between them. The CDR3 is 15 residues long. The CDR3 bases are TGTGCCAGCAGCATGGGTAGTCCCGGGGCCAACGTCCTGACTTTC. This gives the protein CASSMGSPGANVLTF.

The rearrangement uses TRBV15 and TRBJ1-1, with D unclear. Trimming left V 3 bases short and J 1 base short, with 12 bases between. Germline V gene lookup returns CDR1 LNHNV and CDR2 YYDKDF (reference sequence). The CDR3 spans 15 residues. The CDR3 loop is CATSRSLAGNTEAFF. The CDR3, as DNA: TGTGCCACCAGCAGGTCTCTTGCAGGGAACACTGAAGCTTTCTTT.

Only a few counts were recorded for this clone. The V gene is TRBV5-1, the J gene TRBJ2-1, with 9 bases that match TRBD2. From germline, CDR1 is SGHRS and CDR2 YFSETQ. The V gene end was trimmed by 4 bases and the J gene end by 12 bases; junction bases not matched to a gene: 11. The length of the CDR3 is 14 residues. The chain's CDR3 is CASSPGTSRGWQFF. The CDR3 DNA follows: TGCGCCAGCAGCCCCGGGACTAGCCGTGGTTGGCAGTTCTTC.

J is TRBJ1-4 and V is TRBV10-3; a weak D match, TRBD1 (5 bases). V was clipped by 8 bases and J by 0 bases, with 10 bases between them. CDR1 is ENHRY, CDR2 SYGVKD, per germline. The CDR3 totals 14 residues. CDR3 DNA sequence: TGTGCCATCGGGGCAGGGTCAACTAATGAAAAACTGTTTTTT. The encoded protein is CAIGAGSTNEKLFF.

The chain combines TRBV5-4 with TRBJ2-7, with a possible D match to TRBD1 (6 bases). With 4 bases removed from V and 4 bases from J, the gap between germline ends came to 12 bases. CDR1 is SGHNT, CDR2 YYREEE, per germline (reference sequence). CDR3 length: 13 residues. This CDR3 is CASSVWGPYEQYF. As DNA, the CDR3 is TGTGCCAGCAGCGTCTGGGGGCCGTACGAGCAGTACTTC.

This clone showed up just a few times. J is TRBJ2-7 and V is TRBV7-9, with TRBD1 identical over 10 bases. The CDR3 length is 15 residues. The V segment lost 5 bases and the J segment 3 bases; nucleotides outside the gene matches: 7. From germline, CDR1 is SEHNR and CDR2 FQNEAQ (reference sequence). The CDR3 loop reads CASSDLGQGLYEQYF. CDR3 coding DNA: TGTGCCAGCAGCGACTTGGGACAGGGGCTCTACGAGCAGTACTTC.

The sample holds many counts of this clone. This chain uses TRBV7-8 with TRBJ1-2; D not resolved. The CDR3 runs 14 residues. Germline loops: CDR1 SGHVS, CDR2 FQNEAQ. V was clipped by 1 base and J by 4 bases, with 10 bases between them. The CDR3 DNA sequence: TGTGCCAGCAGCTTAGGCAGTGAGGGCTATGGCTACACCTTC. Translating gives CASSLGSEGYGYTF.

The chain has TRBV5-4 and TRBJ2-7; TRBD1 matches 7 bases. V was pared by 4 bases and J by 1 base, with 8 bases of the junction left unmatched. Germline assignment: CDR1 SGHNT and CDR2 YYREEE (reference sequence). The CDR3 is 15 residues long. As DNA, the CDR3 is TGTGCCAGCAGCAGAGCCCGGACAGGTTCCTACGAGCAGTACTTC. Its translation: CASSRARTGSYEQYF. The complete variable domain, with remaining parts taken from reference TRBV5-4 and TRBJ2-7, reads ETGVTQSPTHLIKTRGQQVTLRCSSQSGHNTVSWYQQALGQGPQFIFQYYREEENGRGNFPPRFSGLQFPNYSSELNVNALELDDSALYLCASSRARTGSYEQYFGPGTRLTVT.

The V and J genes are TRBV4-1 and TRBJ2-7; the match to TRBD1 covers 9 bases. CDR3 length: 14 residues. Germline V gene sequence: CDR1 MGHRA, CDR2 YSYEKL. The V segment lost 6 bases and the J segment 4 bases; nucleotides outside the gene matches: 7. The CDR3 is CASSMDRGGYEQYF. CDR3 nucleotides: TGCGCCAGCAGTATGGACAGGGGTGGTTACGAGCAGTACTTC.

The rearrangement links TRBV4-2 to TRBJ2-7; 10 bases match TRBD2. The CDR3 consists of 17 residues. The V segment lost 2 bases and the J segment 1 base; nucleotides outside the gene matches: 8. Looked up from germline, CDR1 is LGHNA and CDR2 is YNFKEQ. This chain's CDR3 is CASSQPSSGSGSYEQYF. The CDR3 nucleotides read TGTGCCAGCAGCCAACCTTCTAGCGGGAGTGGATCCTACGAGCAGTACTTC.